These 9 T cell receptor beta chains originate from one sample sequenced in a study of CD8 T cells in ankylosing spondylitis (dated by TCRdb to about 2017). Overall study results and their limits: Blood from ankylosing spondylitis patients appeared to be characterized by a TCR beta motif composed of eight or nine highly homologous amino acid variants.

These TCRs are of unknown antigen specificity. Receptor amplification or capture employed 5' RACE. Sequencing used an Illumina HiSeq 2500. The public reads were reprocessed in TCRdb via fastp at Q25 and MiXCR, keeping in-frame beta chains. Rows are combined by CDR3 protein, so each entry shows the most common genes and DNA. The sample table holds 700,000 to 850,000 distinct CDR3 sequences, of which about 10% were seen once. Approximately 0.46% of the sample goes to the ten largest clones. The source material was blood, either unsorted or a sorted T cell fraction (not recorded which). These receptors all stem from a male donor with ankylosing spondylitis.

This clonotype was observed a few times. The chain links TRBV10-3 to TRBJ1-5, with D hard to call. Germline-derived CDR1 and CDR2 are ENHRY and SYGVKD. Deletions cut 0 bases from V and 6 bases from J, with 6 bases between. The CDR3 is made up of 13 amino acids. In DNA, the CDR3 is TGTGCCATCAGTGAGTCAATTTCTCAGCCCCAGCATTTT. This gives the protein CAISESISQPQHF.

This clonotype has only a few counts. V usage is TRBV6-5 and J usage is TRBJ1-1; D remains unclear. V was cut by 0 bases and J by 5 bases, with 13 bases left in between. Germline V CDR1 and CDR2: MNHEY, SVGAGI. The CDR3 contains 15 residues. In nucleotides, the CDR3 is TGTGCCAGCAGTTACTCCCCGCAGGAATGGACTGAAGCTTTCTTT. Translation: CASSYSPQEWTEAFF.

The DNA for the CDR3 is TGTGCCAGCTCCGAAGGTGGCGGGAGCAAGCAGTACTTC. It codes for CASSEGGGSKQYF. V is TRBV6-1 and J is TRBJ2-7, with TRBD2 identical over 7 bases. Germline V gives CDR1 MNHNS, CDR2 SASEGT. This CDR3 region has 13 residues. V was pared by 8 bases and J by 8 bases, with 12 bases of the junction left unmatched.

The rearrangement joins TRBV5-1 to TRBJ2-1, with 8 bases that match TRBD2. Germline V gene lookup returns CDR1 SGHRS and CDR2 YFSETQ. The J segment lost 3 bases and the V segment lost 4 bases, leaving 6 bases of the junction unmatched. The CDR3 loop spans 15 amino acids. CDR3 residues: CASSAGGQVYNEQFF. CDR3 bases: TGCGCCAGCAGCGCGGGGGGCCAAGTCTACAATGAGCAGTTCTTC.

This clonotype was found a few times. The chain combines TRBV11-1 with TRBJ2-7; the D gene is possibly TRBD1 (6 bases). This CDR3 spans 16 amino acids. CDR1 and CDR2 from the germline V gene are SGHAT and FQDESV (reference sequence). V gave up 5 bases and J gave up 2 bases, with 19 bases separating them. In nucleotides, the CDR3 is TGTGCCAGCAGCCGCGAATTACAGGGAGTAACCTACGAGCAGTACTTC. Protein: CASSRELQGVTYEQYF. Filled out from reference TRBV11-1 and TRBJ2-7, the complete variable domain reads EAEVAQSPRYKITEKSQAVAFWCDPISGHATLYWYRQILGQGPELLVQFQDESVVDDSQLPKDRFSAERLKGVDSTLKIQPAELGDSAMYLCASSRELQGVTYEQYFGPGTRLTVT.

This clonotype came up a few times. The V call is TRBV5-5, the J call TRBJ1-2; a possible D gene is TRBD1 (5 bases). CDR3 length: 14 residues. Germline assignment: CDR1 SGHKS and CDR2 YYEKEE (reference sequence). Trimming took 2 bases from V and 3 from J, leaving 11 bases between them. The CDR3, as DNA: TGTGCCAGCAGCTTCAACGTGGGGGACTATGGCTACACCTTC. This sequence encodes CASSFNVGDYGYTF.

This clonotype was seen more than once but under ten times. The chain is built from TRBV18 and TRBJ2-4; 9 bases line up with TRBD1. V gave up 2 bases and J gave up 0 bases; unmatched junction bases: 2. The germline gives CDR1 KGHSH, CDR2 LQKENI. The CDR3 contains 16 residues. Here the CDR3 DNA reads TGTGCCAGCTCACCAGGACAGGGGCTAGCCAAAAACATTCAGTACTTC. Protein: CASSPGQGLAKNIQYF.

This clonotype was seen more than once but under ten times. The gene calls are TRBV28 and TRBJ2-1, with D possibly matching TRBD2 (5 bases). The CDR3 extends over 13 amino acids. CDR1 and CDR2 from the germline V gene are MDHEN and SYDVKM. Trimming cost V 5 bases and J 12 bases, with 17 bases left between them. The CDR3: CASSPPLPGWQFF. Written as DNA, the CDR3 is TGTGCCAGCAGTCCTCCCTTACCGGGGTGGCAGTTCTTC.

This clonotype was counted only a few times. The chain couples TRBV7-2 to TRBJ2-2, with D possibly called TRBD1 or TRBD2 (5 bases each). The length of the CDR3 is 14 residues. V lost 0 bases and J 6 bases, leaving 8 bases between the germline ends. Germline V CDR1 and CDR2: SGHTA, FQGNSA. DNA for the CDR3: TGTGCCAGCAGCTTAGCCAGGGACGCCGGGGAGCTGTTTTTT. Amino acids: CASSLARDAGELFF.